The 23 T cell receptor beta chains in this list originate from one sample, sequenced in a study of CD8 T cells in ankylosing spondylitis. Each CDR3 protein gets one entry after TCRdb re-called the 5' RACE reads with MiXCR. The table shows some 150,000 distinct CDR3 sequences, with approximately 10% occurring only once. Sequencing was done on a sample of blood, either unsorted or a sorted T cell fraction (not recorded which). The receptor source for this set is a female donor with ankylosing spondylitis or in good health (not recorded which).

This clonotype was recorded many times. The chain recombines TRBV29-1 with TRBJ2-7; TRBD2 matches at 13 bases. The CDR3 loop spans 16 amino acids. The germline V gene has CDR1 SQVTM and CDR2 ANQGSEA. V dropped 5 bases and J dropped 4; count of bases not matched to a gene: 11. The CDR3 reads CSVLGTSGTSLYEQYF. In DNA form, the CDR3 reads TGCAGCGTTCTGGGGACTAGCGGGACCAGCCTTTACGAGCAGTACTTC.

The sample holds many counts of this clonotype. This sequence joins TRBV12-3 or TRBV12-4 and TRBJ2-7; no clear D. V was clipped by 3 bases and J by 1 base, with 7 bases between them. The CDR3 has 13 amino acids. CDR3 sequence (DNA): TGTGCCAGCAGTTTTACTCAGTCCTACGAGCAGTACTTC. Its translation: CASSFTQSYEQYF.

This clonotype showed up just once. A read error may produce the germline difference seen at one junction end. The chain carries TRBV7-6 and TRBJ1-4; D might be TRBD1 (5 bases). The germline V gene has CDR1 SGHVS and CDR2 FNYEAQ. The CDR3 sequence is 13 residues long. The CDR3 coding sequence is TGTGCCAGCAGCTTACGGGGGAGTGAAAAACTGTCTTTT. It is translated as CASSLRGSEKLSF. Complete variable domain (other parts from reference TRBV7-6 and TRBJ1-4): GAGVSQSPRYKVTKRGQDVALRCDPISGHVSLYWYRQALGQGPEFLTYFNYEAQQDKSGLPNDRFSAERPEGSISTLTIQRTEQRDSAMYRCASSLRGSEKLSFGSGTQLSVL.

There are many counts of this clonotype. J is TRBJ1-6 and V is TRBV15; 9 bases agree with TRBD1. In germline, CDR1 is LNHNV, CDR2 YYDKDF (reference sequence). V lost 7 bases to trimming and J lost 9 bases; unmatched junction nucleotides: 7. The CDR3 runs to 14 residues. CDR3 DNA: TGTGCCACCACAATGGACAGGGGATTTTCACCCCTCCACTTT. Its translation: CATTMDRGFSPLHF. The complete variable domain, with remaining parts taken from reference TRBV15 and TRBJ1-6, reads DAMVIQNPRYQVTQFGKPVTLSCSQTLNHNVMYWYQQKSSQAPKLLFHYYDKDFNNEADTPDNFQSRRPNTSFCFLDIRSPGLGDTAMYLCATTMDRGFSPLHFGNGTRLTVT.

This clonotype was recorded at least ten times. This chain uses TRBV12-3 or TRBV12-4 with TRBJ2-1, with TRBD1 as a possible D gene (6 bases). The V gene lost 8 bases and the J gene lost 1 base, with 12 bases spanning the gap. The CDR3 has 14 amino acids. Here the CDR3 DNA reads TGTGCCAGCTCGCCCGGGACATCCTACAATGAGCAGTTCTTC. Amino acid sequence: CASSPGTSYNEQFF.

This clonotype was picked up many times. The chain has TRBV20-1 and TRBJ1-2; no definite D call. The CDR3 runs 14 residues. Trimming shortened V by 5 bases and J by 4 bases, and 17 bases separated the two germline ends. Looked up from germline, CDR1 is DFQATT and CDR2 is SNEGSKA (reference sequence). CDR3: CSAHLAEAGYGYTF. CDR3 sequence (DNA): TGCAGTGCTCATCTCGCGGAGGCAGGCTATGGCTACACCTTC.

This clonotype was observed a few times. The V and J genes are TRBV7-2 and TRBJ2-7; TRBD2 matches at 10 bases. CDR1 SGHTA and CDR2 FQGNSA come from the germline V gene. This CDR3 spans 17 amino acids. V lost 1 base, J lost 2 bases, and 8 bases stayed unmatched. CDR3 sequence reads: CASSLGLLAGYPYEQYF. CDR3 coding DNA: TGTGCCAGCAGCTTAGGCTTACTAGCGGGGTACCCCTACGAGCAGTACTTC.

The CDR3 DNA reads as TGTGCCAGCAGTTACTCGCGCCAGGGACCGTACGAGCAGTACTTC. It yields the protein CASSYSRQGPYEQYF. This rearrangement joins TRBV6-5 to TRBJ2-7; D possibly matches TRBD1 or TRBD2 (5 bases each). V was pared by 0 bases and J by 4 bases, with 13 bases between. Looked up from germline, CDR1 is MNHEY and CDR2 is SVGAGI. This CDR3 has 15 residues.

J is TRBJ2-7 and V is TRBV10-3; no clear D gene. Trimming took 0 bases from V and 4 from J, leaving 7 bases between them. Germline loops: CDR1 ENHRY, CDR2 SYGVKD. The CDR3 sequence is 13 residues long. CDR3 nucleotide sequence: TGTGCCATCAGTGAGTCGGTCAAGTACGAGCAGTACTTC. Translated: CAISESVKYEQYF.

This clonotype was detected many times. V and J are TRBV2 and TRBJ2-2; 7 bases line up with TRBD2. Germline lookup yields CDR1 SNHLY and CDR2 FYNNEI. The CDR3 extends over 13 amino acids. Unmatched junction bases numbered 11, after V lost 10 bases and J lost 9 bases. CDR3 protein: CATSLSGVWELFF. In DNA, the CDR3 is TGTGCCACCTCCCTGAGCGGGGTATGGGAGCTGTTTTTT.

This clonotype occurred many times. The chain links TRBV28 to TRBJ1-1, with TRBD1 matching over 9 bases. Looked up from germline, CDR1 is MDHEN and CDR2 is SYDVKM. The CDR3 spans 14 residues. Trimming removed 7 bases from V and 4 bases from J; junction bases left unmatched: 7. As DNA, the CDR3 is TGTGCCAGCATTAACAGGGGGCACGGCACTGAAGCTTTCTTT. Its translation is CASINRGHGTEAFF.

This clonotype came up many times. V gene TRBV15 combines with J gene TRBJ2-3; TRBD2 aligns across 7 bases. This CDR3 spans 15 amino acids. The V segment lost 0 bases and the J segment 0 bases; nucleotides outside the gene matches: 0. The germline V gene has CDR1 LNHNV and CDR2 YYDKDF (reference sequence). CDR3 in amino acids: CATSRDSGSTDTQYF. In DNA, the CDR3 is TGTGCCACCAGCAGAGATAGCGGGAGCACAGATACGCAGTATTTT. Looking up the rest from reference TRBV15 and TRBJ2-3 gives the full variable domain: DAMVIQNPRYQVTQFGKPVTLSCSQTLNHNVMYWYQQKSSQAPKLLFHYYDKDFNNEADTPDNFQSRRPNTSFCFLDIRSPGLGDTAMYLCATSRDSGSTDTQYFGPGTRLTVL.

This clonotype was seen many times. The chain carries TRBV7-8 and TRBJ2-1; a weak D match, TRBD1 (6 bases). V lost 5 bases to trimming and J lost 4 bases, with 12 bases between them. Looked up from germline, CDR1 is SGHVS and CDR2 is FQNEAQ. CDR3 size: 14 residues. The CDR3 nucleotides read TGTGCCAGCAGCCCCCGGGACATTTACAATGAGCAGTTCTTC. Amino acid sequence: CASSPRDIYNEQFF.

The sample holds many counts of this clonotype. The chain employs TRBV3-1 and TRBJ2-3; no reliable D call. CDR1 LGHDT and CDR2 YNNKEL come from the germline V gene (reference sequence). V lost 1 base and J lost 7, with 6 bases in between. The CDR3 spans 12 residues. As DNA, the CDR3 is TGTGCCAGCAGCCAAGTCCGAAATACGCAGTATTTT. Translating it yields CASSQVRNTQYF.

The chain links TRBV2 to TRBJ2-1; D unclear. The CDR3 contains 13 residues. Trimming left V 2 bases short and J 6 bases short, with 8 bases between. Germline CDR1 is SNHLY and CDR2 is FYNNEI. In DNA, the CDR3 is TGTGCCAGCAGTGAAACTGACTTCAATGAGCAGTTCTTC. This codes for CASSETDFNEQFF. Drawing the rest from reference TRBV2 and TRBJ2-1, the complete variable domain is EPEVTQTPSHQVTQMGQEVILRCVPISNHLYFYWYRQILGQKVEFLVSFYNNEISEKSEIFDDQFSVERPDGSNFTLKIRSTKLEDSAMYFCASSETDFNEQFFGPGTRLTVL.

This clonotype was observed many times. This rearrangement joins TRBV7-9 to TRBJ1-5; 7 bases align to TRBD1. CDR1 SEHNR and CDR2 FQNEAQ come from the germline V gene (reference sequence). The junction had 7 bases not matched to a gene; V was cut back by 5 bases and J by 0 bases. This CDR3 spans 16 amino acids. The CDR3 DNA is TGTGCCAGCAGCGGTGGGACAGCTTATAGCAATCAGCCCCAGCATTTT. This gives the protein CASSGGTAYSNQPQHF. The variable domain in full, completed from reference TRBV7-9 and TRBJ1-5, reads DTGVSQNPRHKITKRGQNVTFRCDPISEHNRLYWYRQTLGQGPEFLTYFQNEAQLEKSRLLSDRFSAERPKGSFSTLEIQRTEQGDSAMYLCASSGGTAYSNQPQHFGDGTRLSIL.

This clonotype was seen many times. The chain couples TRBV12-3 or TRBV12-4 to TRBJ1-3; no definite D call. The CDR3 covers 13 residues. Trimming took off 8 bases at V and 3 bases at J, with 11 bases between the two ends. The CDR3 nucleotides read TGTGCCAGCCTTCGGTGGGATGGAAACACCATATATTTT. Amino acid sequence: CASLRWDGNTIYF.

This clonotype was recorded at least ten times. The V and J genes are TRBV25-1 and TRBJ2-1; D may be TRBD2 (6 bases). This CDR3 is built from 13 residues. The V end was cut by 4 bases, the J end by 7 bases, with 11 bases between. Germline CDR1 reads MGHDK; CDR2 reads SYGVNS. The CDR3 region is CASSVAGGNEQFF. In DNA form, the CDR3 reads TGTGCCAGCAGTGTGGCTGGGGGGAATGAGCAGTTCTTC.

This clonotype came up many times. The chain combines TRBV20-1 with TRBJ1-5; D is uncertain. This CDR3 has 16 amino acids. CDR1 and CDR2 (germline): DFQATT, SNEGSKA (reference sequence). Trimming shortened V by 2 bases and J by 4 bases, and 18 bases separated the two germline ends. The CDR3 spells CSARLPGTEQNQPQHF. Written as DNA, the CDR3 is TGCAGTGCTAGACTCCCCGGCACCGAACAAAATCAGCCCCAGCATTTT.

This clonotype was found many times. This chain links TRBV6-5 with TRBJ2-1; the D gene could be TRBD1 or TRBD2 (5 bases each). The CDR3 loop spans 14 amino acids. Trimming pared 0 bases from V and 10 bases from J, leaving 13 bases between. CDR1 is MNHEY and CDR2 is SVGAGI in the germline V gene. CDR3 bases: TGTGCCAGCAGTTACTCGAGAGGGGAAGGGGAGCAGTTCTTC. This translates into CASSYSRGEGEQFF.

In this sample, this clonotype turned up many times. The chain combines TRBV3-1 with TRBJ2-2; D is unresolved. This CDR3 spans 14 amino acids. Germline V gene data show CDR1 as LGHDT and CDR2 as YNNKEL (reference sequence). V shed 0 bases and J shed 11 bases, with 13 bases lying between them. The CDR3 is CASSQDYETRELFF. The CDR3, as DNA: TGTGCCAGCAGCCAAGATTATGAGACCCGCGAGCTGTTTTTT.

At least ten counts were recorded for this clonotype. A junction boundary mismatches the germline segment, possibly from a read error. V gene TRBV12-3 or TRBV12-4 combines with J gene TRBJ1-1; D not certain. The CDR3 length is 14 residues. The CDR3 region is CASSPIRVNGPPNF. The CDR3, as DNA: TGTGCCAGCAGTCCAATTAGGGTAAATGGCCCACCCAACTTT.

This clonotype was recorded at least ten times. The chain carries TRBV5-6 and TRBJ1-6; D call uncertain. Per germline, CDR1 SGHDT and CDR2 YYEEEE. The CDR3 length is 15 residues. Between the trimmed V and J ends, which lost 1 base and 5 bases, there was a span of 10 bases. The CDR3 region has the DNA TGTGCCAGCAGCTTGCTCGGGAGGGATAATTCACCCCTCCACTTT. It encodes CASSLLGRDNSPLHF.